This TCR beta chain was identified in a study of blood T cells in healthy people across ages. Every participating donor contributed 8.5 to 10 milliliters of peripheral blood through a draw. The use of a sample-barcoded 5' primer and a J-beta primer mix characterized a second PCR of roughly 6 to 11 cycles. MiXCR, run by TCRdb on the 5' RACE reads, gives a single entry per CDR3 protein. The table shows 1.5 million to 2 million distinct CDR3 sequences, with 28% occurring only once. V was pared by 6 bases and J by 4 bases, with 10 bases of the junction left unmatched. The CDR3 consists of 16 residues. Germline V gene data show CDR1 as ENHRY and CDR2 as SYGVKD. This clonotype was seen only a few times.

The clonotype originates from a woman under 40 in good health. The V gene is TRBV10-3, the J gene TRBJ2-7, with 12 bases lining up with TRBD2. What was sequenced was blood. The CDR3, as DNA: TGTGCCATCAGGGAGGCTAGCGGGAGGGCGGTATACGAGCAGTACTTC. Amino acids: CAIREASGRAVYEQYF.